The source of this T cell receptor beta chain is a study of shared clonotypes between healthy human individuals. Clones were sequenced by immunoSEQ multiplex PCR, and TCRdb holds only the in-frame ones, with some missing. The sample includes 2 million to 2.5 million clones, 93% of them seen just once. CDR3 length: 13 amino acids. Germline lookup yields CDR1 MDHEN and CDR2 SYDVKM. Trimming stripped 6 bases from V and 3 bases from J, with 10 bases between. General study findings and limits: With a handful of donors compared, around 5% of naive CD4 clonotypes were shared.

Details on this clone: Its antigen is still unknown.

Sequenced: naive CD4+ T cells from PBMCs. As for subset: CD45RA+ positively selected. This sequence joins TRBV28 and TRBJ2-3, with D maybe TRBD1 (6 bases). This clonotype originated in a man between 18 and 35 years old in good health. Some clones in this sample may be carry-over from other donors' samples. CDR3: CASSGTRTDTQYF. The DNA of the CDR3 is TGTGCCAGCAGCGGGACACGGACAGATACGCAGTATTTT.